The following is a T cell receptor beta chain sequence with its context. Following RNA extraction, reverse transcription yielded cDNA that acted as the sequencing template. Profiled with immunoSEQ multiplex PCR; TCRdb holds only in-frame clones, not every one. The data hold 150,000 or so clones, with roughly 52% observed a single time. These data originate in a study of CD8+ T cells in alopecia areata. Described treatment: oral pan-JAK inhibitor, 5-10 mg twice daily. V lost 5 bases and J lost 8, with 13 bases in between. This CDR3 is 13 amino acids long. Germline lookup yields CDR1 SEHNR and CDR2 FQNEAQ (reference sequence).

The chain joins TRBV7-9 to TRBJ2-1; D gene ambiguous. This TCR was recovered from a human donor with alopecia areata. The sequencing used CD8+ T cells sorted from blood, collected at week 4, from a patient treated with tofacitinib. This CDR3 is CASSTNFGDEQFF. As DNA, the CDR3 is TGTGCCAGCAGCACTAACTTTGGGGATGAGCAGTTCTTC.